This TCR beta chain originates from a study of T cell repertoires in cytomegalovirus infection. Study observations and caveats: HLA-C-restricted, CMV-specific TCR beta clonotypes were dominant ex vivo.

In TCRdb, the reads were re-called with MiXCR into one record per CDR3 protein. The data show fewer than 300,000 distinct CDR3 sequences, under 30% seen once. Trimming stripped 0 bases from V and 2 bases from J, with 11 bases between. CDR1 is SGHDT, CDR2 YYEEEE, per germline. This CDR3 has 16 residues. This clonotype was detected a few times. Its antigen is currently unknown. This chain uses TRBV5-6 with TRBJ2-2; possibly TRBD2 for D (6 bases). This sequence originates from a human donor in good health (CMV status not recorded). Some clones in this sample may be carry-over from other donors' samples. Sequencing was done on a sample of PBMCs. CDR3 protein: CASSLGLAYNTGELFF. The CDR3, as DNA: TGTGCCAGCAGCTTGGGCCTAGCGTACAACACCGGGGAGCTGTTTTTT.